A selection of T cell receptor beta chains follows, all from one sample in a study of CD8 T cells in ankylosing spondylitis. TCRdb reprocessed the 5' RACE reads via MiXCR and lists one record per CDR3 protein. Of just over 300,000 distinct CDR3 sequences listed, less than 25% are singletons. Sequencing was carried out using blood, either unsorted or a sorted T cell fraction (not recorded which). These TCRs come from a female donor with ankylosing spondylitis or in good health (not recorded which). CDR3s include the opening cysteine and the closing phenylalanine or tryptophan. A D gene is named only where the DNA matches it firmly. Clone size is given for some rows only: seen once, a few or many times, or a class if the clone is expanded.

CDR3nt: TGTGCCAGCAGCACGGAGGCTGAAGCTTTCTTT
CDR3aa: CASSTEAEAFF
v_gene: TRBV13
d_gene: -
len: 11
abundance: -
j_gene: TRBJ1-1

CDR3nt: TGTGCCAGCGGCGAGGGAGGAGTGTACACTGAAGCTTTCTTT
CDR3aa: CASGEGGVYTEAFF
v_gene: TRBV2
d_gene: -
len: 14
abundance: few
j_gene: TRBJ1-1

CDR3nt: TGTGCCAGCAGCTTCCCCCGCACAGATACGCAGTATTTT
CDR3aa: CASSFPRTDTQYF
v_gene: TRBV7-2
d_gene: -
len: 13
abundance: -
j_gene: TRBJ2-3

CDR3nt: TGTGCCAGCAGTCGCCAGGGGGGGCCCTCCGGGGTCTATGGCTACACCTTC
CDR3aa: CASSRQGGPSGVYGYTF
v_gene: TRBV28
d_gene: TRBD1
len: 17
abundance: few
j_gene: TRBJ1-2

CDR3nt: TGTGCCAGCAGTCGGGGACAGGGGGCGCATGAGCAGTTCTTC
CDR3aa: CASSRGQGAHEQFF
v_gene: TRBV2
d_gene: TRBD1
len: 14
abundance: -
j_gene: TRBJ2-1

CDR3nt: TGTGCCAGCAGCACGGACAGGGGGCGACAGGGCTACACCTTC
CDR3aa: CASSTDRGRQGYTF
v_gene: TRBV6-1
d_gene: TRBD1
len: 14
abundance: many
j_gene: TRBJ1-2

CDR3nt: TGTGCCAGCAGCTTAGGGTACGAGGGGAATTCACCCCTCCACTTT
CDR3aa: CASSLGYEGNSPLHF
v_gene: TRBV7-8
d_gene: -
len: 15
abundance: few
j_gene: TRBJ1-6

CDR3nt: TGCGCCAGCAGCCAAGATGCGACTAGTCGGAATGAGCAGTTCTTC
CDR3aa: CASSQDATSRNEQFF
v_gene: TRBV4-1
d_gene: -
len: 15
abundance: -
j_gene: TRBJ2-1

CDR3nt: TGCGCCAGCAGCTTGGAAGTAACTAGCGGGTACAATGAGCAGTTCTTC
CDR3aa: CASSLEVTSGYNEQFF
v_gene: TRBV5-1
d_gene: TRBD2
len: 16
abundance: many
j_gene: TRBJ2-1

CDR3nt: TGTGCCAGCAAACAGGGGGCACTAAATGAGCAGTTCTTC
CDR3aa: CASKQGALNEQFF
v_gene: TRBV6-6
d_gene: TRBD1
len: 13
abundance: -
j_gene: TRBJ2-1

CDR3nt: TGTGCCAGCAGCTCCCCGCGGCAGGGTTACTACACCTTC
CDR3aa: CASSSPRQGYYTF
v_gene: TRBV5-6
d_gene: -
len: 13
abundance: -
j_gene: TRBJ1-2

CDR3nt: TGTGCCAGCGGCCGCGGGAGGAACACCGGGGAGCTGTTTTTT
CDR3aa: CASGRGRNTGELFF
v_gene: TRBV6-2/TRBV6-3
d_gene: TRBD2
len: 14
abundance: -
j_gene: TRBJ2-2

CDR3nt: TGTGCCAGCAGTTTAGTCGGGCAGACCCAGTACTTC
CDR3aa: CASSLVGQTQYF
v_gene: TRBV12-3/TRBV12-4
d_gene: -
len: 12
abundance: many
j_gene: TRBJ2-5

CDR3nt: TGCGCCAGCTCACGGGAGGTAGCGTCGAAGTATGAGCAGTTCTTC
CDR3aa: CASSREVASKYEQFF
v_gene: TRBV4-3
d_gene: TRBD2
len: 15
abundance: -
j_gene: TRBJ2-1

CDR3nt: TGCAGTGCGGGCCCTCACCACCTGGGGGAGCAGTACTTC
CDR3aa: CSAGPHHLGEQYF
v_gene: TRBV20-1
d_gene: -
len: 13
abundance: -
j_gene: TRBJ2-7

CDR3nt: TGTGCCAGCAGTTTGGGCGAGCCCTACAATGAGCAGTTCTTC
CDR3aa: CASSLGEPYNEQFF
v_gene: TRBV12-3/TRBV12-4
d_gene: -
len: 14
abundance: few
j_gene: TRBJ2-1

CDR3nt: TGCAGTGCTGCTTGGACTAGGTCCACAGATACGCAGTATTTT
CDR3aa: CSAAWTRSTDTQYF
v_gene: TRBV20-1
d_gene: TRBD2
len: 14
abundance: -
j_gene: TRBJ2-3

CDR3nt: TGCAGTGCTAGAGGCGGGAGGGAACCCGGGGAGCTGTTTTTT
CDR3aa: CSARGGREPGELFF
v_gene: TRBV20-1
d_gene: TRBD2
len: 14
abundance: -
j_gene: TRBJ2-2

CDR3nt: TGTGCCAGCTCGCGGACAGGGGAGTACAATGAGCAGTTCTTC
CDR3aa: CASSRTGEYNEQFF
v_gene: TRBV12-3/TRBV12-4
d_gene: TRBD1
len: 14
abundance: -
j_gene: TRBJ2-1

CDR3nt: TGTGCCAGCAGTTTCGGGTTGAACACTGAAGCTTTCTTT
CDR3aa: CASSFGLNTEAFF
v_gene: TRBV12-3/TRBV12-4
d_gene: -
len: 13
abundance: few
j_gene: TRBJ1-1

CDR3nt: TGTGCCAGAAGCCAACTAAGGGGATACGAGCAGTACTTC
CDR3aa: CARSQLRGYEQYF
v_gene: TRBV14
d_gene: -
len: 13
abundance: -
j_gene: TRBJ2-7

CDR3nt: TGTGCCAGCAGTCCCTACAGGGGATATACAGATACGCAGTATTTT
CDR3aa: CASSPYRGYTDTQYF
v_gene: TRBV12-3/TRBV12-4
d_gene: TRBD1
len: 15
abundance: many
j_gene: TRBJ2-3

CDR3nt: TGTGCCAGCAGTACACAGGGCAGCGGCTACACCTTC
CDR3aa: CASSTQGSGYTF
v_gene: TRBV27
d_gene: -
len: 12
abundance: -
j_gene: TRBJ1-2

CDR3nt: TGTGCCAGCTTACAGGGTCCCCAAGAGACCCAGTACTTC
CDR3aa: CASLQGPQETQYF
v_gene: TRBV18
d_gene: -
len: 13
abundance: -
j_gene: TRBJ2-5

CDR3nt: TGTGCCAGCACTAGCTTCTACAATGAGCAGTTCTTC
CDR3aa: CASTSFYNEQFF
v_gene: TRBV6-2/TRBV6-3
d_gene: -
len: 12
abundance: -
j_gene: TRBJ2-1

CDR3nt: TGTGCCACCAGCGCAACGGGGGCCCTCTACACCTTC
CDR3aa: CATSATGALYTF
v_gene: TRBV15
d_gene: -
len: 12
abundance: few
j_gene: TRBJ1-2

CDR3nt: TGTGCCACCAGTCAATATGCGGGAGGGGAGCAGTTCTTC
CDR3aa: CATSQYAGGEQFF
v_gene: TRBV24-1
d_gene: TRBD2
len: 13
abundance: many
j_gene: TRBJ2-1

CDR3nt: TGTGCCAGCAGCACCCCGGTTAAGCAGTTCTTC
CDR3aa: CASSTPVKQFF
v_gene: TRBV12-3/TRBV12-4
d_gene: -
len: 11
abundance: few
j_gene: TRBJ2-1

CDR3nt: TGTGCCAGCAGCTTTTCTGGGGTGAACACTGAAGCTTTCTTT
CDR3aa: CASSFSGVNTEAFF
v_gene: TRBV5-5
d_gene: -
len: 14
abundance: few
j_gene: TRBJ1-1

CDR3nt: TGTGCCAGCAGCTTGGGACCGGGACTAGCGGGATCAAGCACAGATACGCAGTATTTT
CDR3aa: CASSLGPGLAGSSTDTQYF
v_gene: TRBV11-2
d_gene: TRBD2
len: 19
abundance: few
j_gene: TRBJ2-3

CDR3nt: TGTGCCAGCAGTCATCGGACCCGGCTAGGGACTAGCGGGATTTCCTACGAGCAGTACTTC
CDR3aa: CASSHRTRLGTSGISYEQYF
v_gene: TRBV12-3/TRBV12-4
d_gene: TRBD2
len: 20
abundance: -
j_gene: TRBJ2-7

CDR3nt: TGTGCCAGCAGTTTATCCCCCGCCGGCACAGATACGCAGTATTTT
CDR3aa: CASSLSPAGTDTQYF
v_gene: TRBV12-3/TRBV12-4
d_gene: -
len: 15
abundance: -
j_gene: TRBJ2-3

CDR3nt: TGCGCCAGCAGCCCCTGGGCCACAGGGCACGGGAGGGCTGGAGGGGAGCTGTTTTTT
CDR3aa: CASSPWATGHGRAGGELFF
v_gene: TRBV4-3
d_gene: TRBD2
len: 19
abundance: -
j_gene: TRBJ2-2

CDR3nt: TGTGCCATCAGTGAAGGGGGGGGAGGTGATGGCACTGAAGCTTTCTTT
CDR3aa: CAISEGGGGDGTEAFF
v_gene: TRBV10-3
d_gene: -
len: 16
abundance: -
j_gene: TRBJ1-1

CDR3nt: TGTGCCAGCAGCTTGGATGGACAAATCTATGGCTACACCTTC
CDR3aa: CASSLDGQIYGYTF
v_gene: TRBV5-4
d_gene: -
len: 14
abundance: few
j_gene: TRBJ1-2

CDR3nt: TGTGCCAGCAGTTACCCTGGACAGGGTCGGACCGGGGAGCTGTTTTTT
CDR3aa: CASSYPGQGRTGELFF
v_gene: TRBV6-5
d_gene: TRBD1
len: 16
abundance: few
j_gene: TRBJ2-2

CDR3nt: TGCAGCGTTGATGAGGGCCGTGGCGCGAACACTGAAGCTTTCTTT
CDR3aa: CSVDEGRGANTEAFF
v_gene: TRBV29-1
d_gene: -
len: 15
abundance: many
j_gene: TRBJ1-1

CDR3nt: TGTGCCAGTGGCCGGTCCGAGGACACTGAAGCTTTCTTT
CDR3aa: CASGRSEDTEAFF
v_gene: TRBV11-3
d_gene: -
len: 13
abundance: -
j_gene: TRBJ1-1

CDR3nt: TGCAGTGCTAGGGGGGGGCGGGAGGTTTTCAATGAGCAGTTCTTC
CDR3aa: CSARGGREVFNEQFF
v_gene: TRBV20-1
d_gene: TRBD2
len: 15
abundance: few
j_gene: TRBJ2-1

CDR3nt: TGTGCCTGGGACAGGGGAAATACTGAAGCTTTCTTT
CDR3aa: CAWDRGNTEAFF
v_gene: TRBV30
d_gene: TRBD1
len: 12
abundance: few
j_gene: TRBJ1-1

CDR3nt: TGCAGCGTTCAGGGCCCACCTAACACTGAAGCTTTCTTT
CDR3aa: CSVQGPPNTEAFF
v_gene: TRBV29-1
d_gene: -
len: 13
abundance: few
j_gene: TRBJ1-1

CDR3nt: TGTGCCAGCAGACCCCCAGGAATTGAAAAACTGTTTTTT
CDR3aa: CASRPPGIEKLFF
v_gene: TRBV7-6
d_gene: -
len: 13
abundance: -
j_gene: TRBJ1-4

CDR3nt: TGTGCCAGCAGTCAAAGCGGGAGGACCTACAATGAGCAGTTCTTC
CDR3aa: CASSQSGRTYNEQFF
v_gene: TRBV6-2/TRBV6-3
d_gene: TRBD2
len: 15
abundance: many
j_gene: TRBJ2-1

CDR3nt: TGCAGCGTTGACAGGGGGAGCACTGAAGCTTTCTTT
CDR3aa: CSVDRGSTEAFF
v_gene: TRBV29-1
d_gene: TRBD1
len: 12
abundance: -
j_gene: TRBJ1-1

CDR3nt: TGTGCCAGCTACGGCGTCTCCTCCTACGAGCAGTACTTC
CDR3aa: CASYGVSSYEQYF
v_gene: TRBV6-1
d_gene: -
len: 13
abundance: few
j_gene: TRBJ2-7

CDR3nt: TGTGCCAGCAGCCAAGATTGGCCGGGTTCCACTGAAGCTTTCTTT
CDR3aa: CASSQDWPGSTEAFF
v_gene: TRBV3-1
d_gene: -
len: 15
abundance: few
j_gene: TRBJ1-1

CDR3nt: TGTGCCAGCAGCTCGGACATACGAGGCTACACCTTC
CDR3aa: CASSSDIRGYTF
v_gene: TRBV5-5
d_gene: -
len: 12
abundance: many
j_gene: TRBJ1-2

CDR3nt: TGTGCCAGCAGCCTTAGTGGGCAGCGGGTGACGACCGGGGAGCTGTTTTTT
CDR3aa: CASSLSGQRVTTGELFF
v_gene: TRBV6-1
d_gene: -
len: 17
abundance: few
j_gene: TRBJ2-2

CDR3nt: TGCAGTGCTAGTCTCCCGGGACTAGCGGGAGTTGGAGGTGAGCAGTTCTTC
CDR3aa: CSASLPGLAGVGGEQFF
v_gene: TRBV20-1
d_gene: TRBD2
len: 17
abundance: -
j_gene: TRBJ2-1

CDR3nt: TGTGCCAGCAGCCCCGACTCGTCCAATGAGCAGTTCTTC
CDR3aa: CASSPDSSNEQFF
v_gene: TRBV9
d_gene: -
len: 13
abundance: -
j_gene: TRBJ2-1

CDR3nt: TGTGCCAGCAGCCCAGGGGACAGGGGGCCATCGGCAGATACGCAGTATTTT
CDR3aa: CASSPGDRGPSADTQYF
v_gene: TRBV12-3/TRBV12-4
d_gene: TRBD1
len: 17
abundance: -
j_gene: TRBJ2-3